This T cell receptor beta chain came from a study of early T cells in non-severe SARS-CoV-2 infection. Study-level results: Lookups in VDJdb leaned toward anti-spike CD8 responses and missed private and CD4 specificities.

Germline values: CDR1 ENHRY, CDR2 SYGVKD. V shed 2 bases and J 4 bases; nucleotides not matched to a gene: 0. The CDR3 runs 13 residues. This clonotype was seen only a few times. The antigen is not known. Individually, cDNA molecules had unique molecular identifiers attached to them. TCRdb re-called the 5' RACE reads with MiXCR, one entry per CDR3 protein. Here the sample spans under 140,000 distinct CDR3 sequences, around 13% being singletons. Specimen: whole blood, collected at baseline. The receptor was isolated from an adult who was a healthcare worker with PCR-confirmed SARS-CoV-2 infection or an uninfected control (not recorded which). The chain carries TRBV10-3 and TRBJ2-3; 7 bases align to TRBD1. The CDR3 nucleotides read TGTGCCATCAGTGAGCAGGGGGCAGATACGCAGTATTTT. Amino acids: CAISEQGADTQYF.